A single sample is the source of the 16 T cell receptor beta chains below, sequenced in a study of spatial heterogeneity in lung cancer. Time point defined: blood taken at disease recurrence. TCRs were sequenced from unsorted whole RNA of tumor, nontumor lung or PBMC. TCRdb redid the calling of the 5' RACE reads with MiXCR, one entry per CDR3 protein. The profile shows 8,000 to 10,000 distinct CDR3 sequences, 3% to 4.5% of them singletons. Sequenced here: PBMCs, sampled at recurrence. These receptors all stem from a female donor with early-stage non-small cell lung cancer.

Many counts were recorded for this clonotype. This beta chain appears as a stray read in a library generated for alpha chains; its size is not informative. This chain joins TRBV29-1 and TRBJ1-2, with D possibly TRBD1 on 5 matching bases. The CDR3 has 13 residues. With 3 bases removed from V and 8 bases from J, the gap between germline ends came to 16 bases. The germline V gene encodes CDR1 SQVTM and CDR2 ANQGSEA. For the CDR3, the DNA is TGCAGCGTTGAGGGGAGACAGAGTCGGGGCTACACCTTC. This sequence encodes CSVEGRQSRGYTF.

Concerning this clonotype itself: This beta chain is an off-target read within a library intended for alpha chains, so its frequency means little. The gene calls are TRBV7-3 and TRBJ2-3; 14 nucleotides match TRBD2. The ends lost 5 bases at V and 6 bases at J; junction bases unmatched: 7. The CDR3 extends over 16 amino acids. Germline V CDR1 and CDR2: SGHTA, FQGTGA. CDR3 nucleotide sequence: TGTGCCAGCAGCCCCCGACTAGCGGGGGGGCTGGATACGCAGTATTTT. Translating gives CASSPRLAGGLDTQYF.

There are many counts of this clonotype. This beta chain came through as a stray read in a library set up for alpha chains, and its size says little. The chain combines TRBV5-1 with TRBJ2-3; a possible D gene is TRBD1 (5 bases). The CDR3 is made up of 14 amino acids. V was shortened by 4 bases and J by 6 bases, with 15 bases between the two germline ends. Germline CDR1 is SGHRS and CDR2 is YFSETQ. CDR3 nucleotides: TGCGCCAGCAGCCACGACAGTGGCGCGGATACGCAGTATTTT. This codes for CASSHDSGADTQYF.

This clonotype appeared many times. Because the library targeted alpha chains, this beta chain is an off-target read whose size means little. The genes are TRBV20-1 and TRBJ1-5; weak D call: TRBD1 (5 bases). This CDR3 region has 15 residues. Germline V gives CDR1 DFQATT, CDR2 SNEGSKA (reference sequence). The V gene lost 4 bases and the J gene lost 0 bases, with 13 bases spanning the gap. The CDR3 here is CSATPGLDSNQPQHF. DNA of the CDR3: TGCAGTGCTACTCCGGGACTCGATAGCAATCAGCCCCAGCATTTT.

This clonotype is medium-sized within its sample. Since the library was made to target alpha chains, this beta chain is a stray read and its abundance is not meaningful. This rearrangement joins TRBV5-1 to TRBJ1-3; a possible D gene is TRBD1 (5 bases). Deletions cut 7 bases from V and 0 bases from J, with 11 bases between. The CDR3 is 14 amino acids. The germline gives CDR1 SGHRS, CDR2 YFSETQ. CDR3 nucleotide sequence: TGCGCCAGCGCGGGGACCGACTCTGGAAACACCATATATTTT. Translated, it gives CASAGTDSGNTIYF. The variable domain in full, completed from reference TRBV5-1 and TRBJ1-3, reads KAGVTQTPRYLIKTRGQQVTLSCSPISGHRSVSWYQQTPGQGLQFLFEYFSETQRNKGNFPGRFSGRQFSNSRSEMNVSTLELGDSALYLCASAGTDSGNTIYFGEGSWLTVV.

This clonotype was counted ten times or more. This beta chain lies outside the target of a library built for alpha chains; its clone size means little. The chain carries TRBV20-1 and TRBJ2-7, with 10 bases aligning to TRBD1. This CDR3 is 15 amino acids long. V was pared by 0 bases and J by 9 bases, with 11 bases of the junction left unmatched. Germline V lookup: CDR1 DFQATT, CDR2 SNEGSKA (reference sequence). CDR3 in DNA: TGCAGTGCTAGAGAGGCGGACAGGGGGACGCTGCGGCAGTACTTC. Translated: CSAREADRGTLRQYF.

This clonotype was seen many times. Since the library was made to target alpha chains, this beta chain is a stray read and its abundance is not meaningful. This rearrangement joins TRBV12-3 or TRBV12-4 to TRBJ2-3, with a tentative D call TRBD1 (5 bases). The CDR3 length is 14 residues. The V end lost 5 bases, the J end lost 4 bases, and 13 bases lay between the germline ends. CDR3 loop: CASSPIGAPDTQYF. In DNA form, the CDR3 reads TGTGCCAGCAGTCCCATTGGGGCTCCAGATACGCAGTATTTT.

This clonotype was seen ten or more times. This beta chain came through as a stray read in a library set up for alpha chains, and its size says little. The V gene is TRBV7-2, the J gene TRBJ2-3; 12 bases are a match to TRBD2. CDR1 and CDR2 from the germline V gene are SGHTA and FQGNSA. Germline trimming cut 5 bases from V and 9 bases from J; bases unmatched to any gene: 9. The CDR3 spans 15 residues. The DNA of the CDR3 is TGTGCCAGCAGCCCCGGACTAGCGGGGTGGGGGACGCAGTATTTT. This sequence encodes CASSPGLAGWGTQYF.

This clonotype is labeled as medium-sized (0.01 to 0.1%). Since the library was made to target alpha chains, this beta chain is a stray read and its abundance is not meaningful. This chain uses TRBV7-6 with TRBJ2-7; the match to TRBD2 covers 8 bases. Per the germline V gene, CDR1 is SGHVS and CDR2 is FNYEAQ. This CDR3 comprises 15 residues. Trimming took 0 bases from V and 3 from J; bases not matched to a gene: 4. This CDR3 reads CASSLASGVIYEQYF. The CDR3 nucleotides are TGTGCCAGCAGCTTAGCTAGCGGGGTAATCTACGAGCAGTACTTC. The complete variable domain, with remaining parts taken from reference TRBV7-6 and TRBJ2-7, reads GAGVSQSPRYKVTKRGQDVALRCDPISGHVSLYWYRQALGQGPEFLTYFNYEAQQDKSGLPNDRFSAERPEGSISTLTIQRTEQRDSAMYRCASSLASGVIYEQYFGPGTRLTVT.

As regards this clonotype: This beta chain lies outside the target of a library built for alpha chains; its clone size means little. This rearrangement joins TRBV5-1 to TRBJ2-1; possibly TRBD1 or TRBD2 for D (5 bases each). CDR3 length: 14 amino acids. Between the trimmed V and J ends, which lost 4 bases and 7 bases, there was a span of 15 bases. Germline V gene lookup returns CDR1 SGHRS and CDR2 YFSETQ. In DNA, the CDR3 is TGCGCCAGCAGCAATCCCGGGACGCTTAATGAGCAGTTCTTC. Protein product: CASSNPGTLNEQFF.

There are many counts of this clonotype. A library made for alpha chains picked up this beta chain off target, so its size means little. The chain recombines TRBV19 with TRBJ2-5; tentatively, D is TRBD2 (6 bases). Germline lookup yields CDR1 LNHDA and CDR2 SQIVND (reference sequence). This CDR3 is 12 amino acids long. V shed 7 bases and J shed 4 bases, with 10 bases lying between them. CDR3 sequence (DNA): TGTGCCAGTAAGGAGGGAGGAGAGACCCAGTACTTC. This codes for CASKEGGETQYF.

This clonotype was recorded many times. A library made for alpha chains picked up this beta chain off target, so its size means little. The chain carries TRBV28 and TRBJ2-4; D possibly matches TRBD1 or TRBD2 (5 bases each). This CDR3 contains 13 residues. Germline V gene data show CDR1 as MDHEN and CDR2 as SYDVKM. Deletions cut 7 bases from V and 5 bases from J, with 12 bases between. For the CDR3, the DNA is TGTGCCAGCAATCAGGGACGGGAAAACATTCAGTACTTC. Encoded protein: CASNQGRENIQYF. The entire variable domain, with the rest obtained from reference TRBV28 and TRBJ2-4, is as follows: DVKVTQSSRYLVKRTGEKVFLECVQDMDHENMFWYRQDPGLGLRLIYFSYDVKMKEKGDIPEGYSVSREKKERFSLILESASTNQTSMYLCASNQGRENIQYFGAGTRLSVL.

This clonotype was counted ten times or more. Being off target in a library aimed at alpha chains, this beta chain has a size of little meaning. The chain recombines TRBV28 with TRBJ2-2, with 7 bases that match TRBD1. Trimming took 3 bases from V and 6 from J; bases not matched to a gene: 10. The CDR3 is made up of 16 amino acids. CDR1 and CDR2 from the germline V gene are MDHEN and SYDVKM. The CDR3 region has the DNA TGTGCCAGCAGTTTTGTCGAGACAGGGTTGGCCGGGGAGCTGTTTTTT. Translating it yields CASSFVETGLAGELFF.

This clonotype appeared many times. For a library built for alpha chains, this beta chain is a stray read; little rests on its size. This sequence joins TRBV12-5 and TRBJ1-6; D not certain. CDR1 is LGHNT and CDR2 is FRNRAP in the germline V gene. Between the trimmed V and J ends, which lost 8 bases and 5 bases, there was a span of 10 bases. The CDR3 covers 13 residues. The CDR3 DNA sequence: TGTGCTAGTAACCGGGGAGATAATTCACCCCTCCACTTT. Translated: CASNRGDNSPLHF. Full variable domain (rest looked up from reference TRBV12-5 and TRBJ1-6): DARVTQTPRHKVTEMGQEVTMRCQPILGHNTVFWYRQTMMQGLELLAYFRNRAPLDDSGMPKDRFSAEMPDATLATLKIQPSEPRDSAVYFCASNRGDNSPLHFGNGTRLTVT.

By share, this clonotype counts as medium-sized. Because the library targeted alpha chains, this beta chain is an off-target read whose size means little. This chain connects TRBV28 to TRBJ2-3; 12 nucleotides match TRBD2. With 4 bases clipped from V and 4 bases from J, the junction kept 6 bases outside the gene matches. From germline, CDR1 is MDHEN and CDR2 SYDVKM. CDR3 length: 16 amino acids. The CDR3 loop is CASSSLGTSGPDTQYF. The CDR3 nucleotides read TGTGCCAGCAGTTCCCTCGGGACTAGCGGGCCAGATACGCAGTATTTT. The variable domain in full, with the rest retrieved from reference TRBV28 and TRBJ2-3, is DVKVTQSSRYLVKRTGEKVFLECVQDMDHENMFWYRQDPGLGLRLIYFSYDVKMKEKGDIPEGYSVSREKKERFSLILESASTNQTSMYLCASSSLGTSGPDTQYFGPGTRLTVL.

This clonotype was recorded at least ten times. Because this beta chain is a stray read in a library intended to capture alpha chains, its abundance should not be given much weight. The rearrangement joins TRBV20-1 to TRBJ2-7; 8 positions match TRBD2. V gave up 3 bases and J gave up 3 bases; unmatched junction bases: 4. Germline lookup yields CDR1 DFQATT and CDR2 SNEGSKA (reference sequence). The CDR3 has 13 amino acids. The CDR3 protein is CSARETSDYEQYF. The CDR3 DNA reads as TGCAGTGCTAGGGAGACTAGCGACTACGAGCAGTACTTC.